These T cell receptor beta chains were read from a single sample in a study of shared clonotypes between healthy human individuals. The method was immunoSEQ multiplex PCR; TCRdb's version includes in-frame clones alone and lacks a portion of them. Here the sample spans around 500,000 clones, approximately 80% being singletons. The sample consisted of PBMCs. The origin of the receptors is a middle-aged woman in good health. Some clones in this sample may be carry-over from other donors' samples. Both conserved end residues are part of each CDR3. The order of the fields is J gene, V gene, clone size, D gene, CDR3 protein, CDR3 DNA. D genes are given only for firm matches. Not every row has a clone size; where given, it reads once, few, many or a size class.

>TRBJ1-5|TRBV21-1|.|.
CASSKGAGQGPYSNQPQHF
TGTGCCAGCAGCAAAGGTGCTGGACAGGGGCCTTATAGCAATCAGCCCCAGCATTTT
>TRBJ2-1|TRBV5-1|.|TRBD1
CASSLEGTAYNEQFF
TGCGCCAGCAGCTTGGAAGGGACAGCCTACAATGAGCAGTTCTTC
>TRBJ2-2|TRBV6-6|.|TRBD2
CASRPGLAGAGELFF
TGTGCCAGCAGACCGGGACTAGCGGGAGCCGGGGAGCTGTTTTTT
>TRBJ1-2|TRBV18|.|.
CASSPSPDSYGYTF
TGTGCCAGCTCACCTTCCCCGGACAGCTATGGCTACACCTTC
>TRBJ1-1|TRBV10-2|.|.
CASSLGSSTEAFF
TGCGCCAGCTCCCTCGGGAGCTCCACTGAAGCTTTCTTT
>TRBJ2-3|TRBV9|medium-sized|.
CASSLLLAGTDTQYF
TGTGCCAGCAGCCTACTACTGGCGGGCACAGATACGCAGTATTTT
>TRBJ2-5|TRBV9|.|.
CASSVARGDRETQYF
TGTGCCAGCAGCGTAGCTCGGGGTGACAGGGAGACCCAGTACTTC
>TRBJ2-5|TRBV5-4|.|.
CASSLGGAETQYF
TGTGCCAGCAGCTTGGGAGGAGCGGAGACCCAGTACTTC
>TRBJ1-2|TRBV19|.|.
CASSLGGGLTGYTF
TGTGCCAGTAGCCTGGGGGGAGGGCTCACTGGCTACACCTTC
>TRBJ2-5|TRBV18|once|TRBD2
CASSPVRLAGGRETQYF
TGTGCCAGCTCACCAGTGCGACTAGCGGGAGGGCGAGAGACCCAGTACTTC
>TRBJ1-2|TRBV5-4|.|TRBD1
CASSLGTGALTGGYTF
TGTGCCAGCAGCCTTGGGACAGGGGCCCTTACGGGTGGCTACACCTTC
>TRBJ1-1|TRBV7-9|.|TRBD1
CASSSRPRGRTEAFF
TGTGCCAGCAGCTCGCGACCCAGGGGGCGGACTGAAGCTTTCTTT
>TRBJ2-2|TRBV25-1|.|.
CASSEWGRGGDGELFF
TGTGCCAGCAGTGAATGGGGTAGAGGAGGAGACGGGGAGCTGTTTTTT
>TRBJ1-2|TRBV5-1|.|TRBD1
CASSLEGWGTGDGYTF
TGCGCCAGCAGCTTGGAAGGGTGGGGGACAGGGGATGGCTACACCTTC
>TRBJ1-1|TRBV2|.|.
CASRGIDTEAFF
TGTGCCAGCAGGGGAATCGACACTGAAGCTTTCTTT
>TRBJ2-1|TRBV5-1|many|TRBD2
CASSLGTSGIYNEQFF
TGCGCCAGCAGCCTTGGGACTAGCGGGATTTACAATGAGCAGTTCTTC
>TRBJ1-4|TRBV5-8|.|.
CASSSGPNEKLFF
TGTGCCAGCAGCTCCGGGCCCAATGAAAAACTGTTTTTT
>TRBJ2-5|TRBV10-2|.|TRBD1
CASSPTGAETQYF
TGCGCCAGCAGTCCGACAGGGGCCGAGACCCAGTACTTC
>TRBJ2-1|TRBV11-3|.|TRBD2
CASSLAGTSGLNEQFF
TGTGCCAGCAGCTTGGCCGGGACTAGCGGACTCAATGAGCAGTTCTTC
>TRBJ2-7|TRBV7-2|.|.
CASSLANPASYEQYF
TGTGCCAGCAGCTTAGCAAACCCTGCCAGCTACGAGCAGTACTTC
>TRBJ1-3|TRBV6-6|.|TRBD1
CASSPGQAGNTIYF
TGTGCCAGCAGTCCTGGACAGGCTGGAAACACCATATATTTT
>TRBJ2-2|TRBV7-8|.|TRBD2
CASSLVRLADTGELFF
TGTGCCAGCAGCTTAGTCCGACTAGCCGACACCGGGGAGCTGTTTTTT
>TRBJ2-1|TRBV6-5|.|TRBD2
CATRLAVYNEQFF
TGTGCCACACGACTAGCGGTGTACAATGAGCAGTTCTTC
>TRBJ1-2|TRBV14|.|.
CASSQDPTKSGYTF
TGTGCCAGCAGCCAAGATCCGACAAAATCTGGCTACACCTTC
>TRBJ1-3|TRBV5-8|.|.
CASNLGAGNTIYF
TGTGCCAGCAACTTGGGGGCTGGAAACACCATATATTTT
>TRBJ1-4|TRBV6-1|.|.
CASSEAGTGEKLFF
TGTGCCAGCAGTGAAGCGGGGACGGGCGAAAAACTGTTTTTT
>TRBJ2-7|TRBV6-1|once|.
CASRRGGNEQYF
TGTGCCAGCAGGAGAGGTGGGAACGAGCAGTACTTC
>TRBJ2-3|TRBV7-9|.|.
CASHLGTVSTDTQYF
TGTGCCAGCCATTTAGGAACAGTTAGCACAGATACGCAGTATTTT
>TRBJ2-7|TRBV5-1|few|.
CASSLSGTAGSYEQYF
TGCGCCAGCAGCTTGAGTGGGACCGCCGGCTCCTACGAGCAGTACTTC
>TRBJ2-3|TRBV9|once|.
CASSVAEKHTQYF
TGTGCCAGCAGCGTAGCAGAAAAGCATACGCAGTATTTT
>TRBJ2-7|TRBV7-3|.|.
CASSTVGGPNYEQYF
TGTGCCAGCAGCACGGTGGGGGGCCCTAACTACGAGCAGTACTTC
>TRBJ2-7|TRBV6-1|few|TRBD2
CAGGVASGYEQYF
TGTGCCGGAGGAGTCGCTAGCGGCTACGAGCAGTACTTC
>TRBJ2-3|TRBV7-8|.|TRBD1
CASSWDRGTDTQYF
TGTGCCAGCAGCTGGGACAGGGGGACAGATACGCAGTATTTT
>TRBJ2-1|TRBV27|once|.
CASSQLAPPSYNEQFF
TGTGCCAGCAGTCAACTAGCACCCCCTTCCTACAATGAGCAGTTCTTC
>TRBJ2-1|TRBV14|few|.
CASSPYRGGSYNEQFF
TGTGCCAGCAGCCCCTACAGGGGGGGATCCTACAATGAGCAGTTCTTC
>TRBJ2-1|TRBV7-9|.|.
CASSLDGEAYNEQFF
TGTGCCAGCAGCTTGGACGGGGAAGCCTACAATGAGCAGTTCTTC
>TRBJ2-3|TRBV12-5|.|TRBD1
CASGQDRVTQYF
TGTGCTAGTGGTCAGGACAGGGTTACGCAGTATTTT
>TRBJ2-7|TRBV6-8|.|TRBD1
CASSSRDRKDEQYF
TGTGCCAGCAGTTCCCGGGACAGGAAGGACGAGCAGTACTTC
>TRBJ1-3|TRBV10-3|.|.
CAISEVTSGNTIYF
TGTGCCATCAGTGAGGTTACCTCTGGAAACACCATATATTTT
>TRBJ2-1|TRBV11-1|.|.
CASSKYDGGSYNEQFF
TGTGCCAGCAGCAAATACGACGGTGGGAGCTACAATGAGCAGTTCTTC
>TRBJ2-5|TRBV5-4|.|.
CASSLRGTQETQYF
TGTGCCAGCAGCTTGCGGGGGACCCAAGAGACCCAGTACTTC
>TRBJ2-1|TRBV5-6|.|TRBD1
CASSFGGQGGNEQFF
TGTGCCAGCAGCTTTGGGGGACAGGGTGGCAATGAGCAGTTCTTC
>TRBJ2-5|TRBV21-1|.|.
CASSEETQYF
TGTGCCAGCAGCGAAGAGACCCAGTACTTC